This is a list of T cell receptor beta chains from one sample in a study of stem cell transplantation in POMP-related autoinflammatory disease. Only in-frame clones appear in the TCRdb table, and some are missing; sequencing was by immunoSEQ multiplex PCR. The table shows more than 20,000 clones, with approximately 85% occurring only once. Sample: CD4+ T cells from PBMCs, taken before stem cell transplantation. The receptors shown here come from a human donor with POMP-related autoinflammation and immune dysregulation (PRAID). CDR3s include the opening cysteine and the closing phenylalanine or tryptophan. The order of the fields is D gene, V gene, J gene, CDR3 length, clone size, CDR3 DNA, CDR3 protein. A D gene is named only where the DNA matches it firmly. A clone size is listed for some rows: how often the clone was seen (once, few, many), or a class if it is expanded.

.	TRBV9	TRBJ1-3	16	.	TGTGCCAGCAGCGACCGGGACACCTTCTCTGGAAACACCATATATTTT	CASSDRDTFSGNTIYF
.	TRBV9	TRBJ2-2	12	.	TGTGCCAGCAGCCAAGACACCGGGGAGCTGTTTTTT	CASSQDTGELFF
TRBD2	TRBV9	TRBJ2-1	17	.	TGTGCCAGCAGCGTAGGAGCGGGAAAGGCAGTTGTCGATGAGCAGTTCTTC	CASSVGAGKAVVDEQFF
TRBD2	TRBV7-3	TRBJ2-1	16	.	TGTGCCAGCAGCGGAGGGGGGACTAGCGGACCCAATGAGCAGTTCTTC	CASSGGGTSGPNEQFF
.	TRBV5-1	TRBJ1-1	13	.	TGCGCCAGCAGCTTCCGGGGCTCTCCTGAAGCTTTCTTT	CASSFRGSPEAFF
.	TRBV6-1	TRBJ2-3	12	.	TGTGCCAGCAGTGTTAACACAGATACGCAGTATTTT	CASSVNTDTQYF
.	TRBV4-1	TRBJ2-1	20	.	TGCGCCAGCAGCCAAGAGGTCGGACGTCGACTAGGAGGGAAGTACAATGAGCAGTTCTTC	CASSQEVGRRLGGKYNEQFF
TRBD2	TRBV2	TRBJ2-1	14	.	TGTGCCAGCCTTCGACTAGCGGGGACAAATGAGCAGTTCTTC	CASLRLAGTNEQFF
.	TRBV27	TRBJ2-7	16	.	TGTGCCAGCAGTTCCATATCACAGGTTTCCCGGGGGGAGCAGTACTTC	CASSSISQVSRGEQYF
TRBD1	TRBV5-1	TRBJ2-1	17	.	TGCGCCAGCAGCTTAACTCTAGGGGGCCGCCGGTACAATGAGCAGTTCTTC	CASSLTLGGRRYNEQFF
.	TRBV5-8	TRBJ2-7	13	.	TGTGCCAGCAGCTTGGGGGCAGACTACGAGCAGTACTTC	CASSLGADYEQYF
.	TRBV19	TRBJ1-1	13	few	TGTGCCAGTAGTGCACAGGGGAACACTGAAGCTTTCTTT	CASSAQGNTEAFF
.	TRBV19	TRBJ1-1	16	.	TGTGCCAGTAGTATCGACCCACCTGGTATTAACACTGAAGCTTTCTTT	CASSIDPPGINTEAFF
TRBD2	TRBV19	TRBJ2-3	15	.	TGTGCCAGTAGTAACCAGCGGGAGGACACAGATACGCAGTATTTT	CASSNQREDTDTQYF
.	TRBV6-6	TRBJ1-2	14	.	TGTGCCAGCAGTTACTCGATCCCACGGGGTGGCTACACCTTC	CASSYSIPRGGYTF
.	TRBV28	TRBJ2-5	11	.	TGTGCCAGCAGACGAAAAGAGACCCAGTACTTC	CASRRKETQYF
.	TRBV5-1	TRBJ1-6	16	.	TGCGCCAGCAGCTTGGATTATGGACTCAAAAATTCACCCCTCCACTTT	CASSLDYGLKNSPLHF
TRBD1	TRBV29-1	TRBJ1-4	17	.	TGCAGCGTTGGAGGGGGGCAGGGGGAAGCAACTAATGAAAAACTGTTTTTT	CSVGGGQGEATNEKLFF
TRBD1	TRBV2	TRBJ1-4	14	.	TGTGCCAGCAGTAGACAGGGGCCAAATGAAAAACTGTTTTTT	CASSRQGPNEKLFF
.	TRBV4-2	TRBJ1-5	14	few	TGTGCCAGCAGCCAAGGGGTAGGGGATCAGCCCCAGCATTTT	CASSQGVGDQPQHF
.	TRBV28	TRBJ2-1	19	.	TGTGCCAGCAGCCATGGGGGGTGGGGGACTCGTCAGGCCTACAATGAGCAGTTCTTC	CASSHGGWGTRQAYNEQFF
.	TRBV6-5	TRBJ1-1	15	.	TGTGCCAGCAGTTACTCGGCGCAGGGGAACACTGAAGCTTTCTTT	CASSYSAQGNTEAFF
TRBD1	TRBV11-2	TRBJ1-5	18	few	TGTGCCAGCAGCTTAGTACCACAGGGGGCTGGTGGCAATCAGCCCCAGCATTTT	CASSLVPQGAGGNQPQHF
.	TRBV7-2	TRBJ1-2	14	.	TGTGCCAGCACCTTCGGCCAGGGCAGCTATGGCTACACCTTC	CASTFGQGSYGYTF
.	TRBV7-9	TRBJ1-1	13	.	TGTGCCAGCAGCCAAGATGGGGGGACTGAAGCTTTCTTT	CASSQDGGTEAFF
.	TRBV4-2	TRBJ2-7	15	.	TGTGCCAGCAGCCCACACCCGGGTTCGCGCGACGAGCAGTACTTC	CASSPHPGSRDEQYF
.	TRBV9	TRBJ2-1	18	.	TGTGCCAGCTCTCCACTCCCAAGGGCCCCCGACCGGAACAATGAGCAGTTCTTC	CASSPLPRAPDRNNEQFF
TRBD1	TRBV27	TRBJ1-2	13	.	TGTGCCAGCAGTATCACAGGGGGCTATGGCTACACCTTC	CASSITGGYGYTF
TRBD1	TRBV5-1	TRBJ1-2	14	few	TGCGCCAGCAGTGAACAGGGACAGAACTATGGCTACACCTTC	CASSEQGQNYGYTF
.	TRBV6-1	TRBJ1-6	15	.	TGTGCCAGCAGTGAAACACGGGACAATAATTCACCCCTCCACTTT	CASSETRDNNSPLHF
TRBD2	TRBV18	TRBJ2-3	15	.	TGTGCCAGCTCATGGACTAGCGGGAGGACAGATACGCAGTATTTT	CASSWTSGRTDTQYF
.	TRBV11-2	TRBJ1-6	15	.	TGTGCCAGCAGCTTGGTATCTGGGAGAGGGTTTGCCCTCCACTTT	CASSLVSGRGFALHF